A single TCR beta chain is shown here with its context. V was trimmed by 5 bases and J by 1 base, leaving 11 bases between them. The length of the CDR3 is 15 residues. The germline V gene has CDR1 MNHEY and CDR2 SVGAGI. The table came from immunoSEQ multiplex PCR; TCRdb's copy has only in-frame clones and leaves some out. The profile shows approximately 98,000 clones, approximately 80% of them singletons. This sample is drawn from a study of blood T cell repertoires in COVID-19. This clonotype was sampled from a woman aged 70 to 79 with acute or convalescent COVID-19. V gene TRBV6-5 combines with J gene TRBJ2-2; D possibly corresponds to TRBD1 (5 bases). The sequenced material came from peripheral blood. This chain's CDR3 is CASSKGKLNTGELFF. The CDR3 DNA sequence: TGTGCCAGCAGTAAGGGGAAATTGAACACCGGGGAGCTGTTTTTT.